This entry describes one T cell receptor (beta chain). This CDR3 is 14 amino acids long. Germline V gene sequence: CDR1 LNHDA, CDR2 SQIVND (reference sequence). Trimming removed 4 bases at V and 6 bases at J, with 14 bases between. Here immunoSEQ multiplex PCR was the method, and the copy in TCRdb shows in-frame clones only, minus some. The profile covers roughly 100,000 clones, with about nine tenths appearing a single time and roughly 15% taken by the ten largest. The data originate from a study of blood T cell repertoires in COVID-19. The TCR comes from an elderly woman in a cohort sampled during active COVID-19. The gene calls are TRBV19 and TRBJ2-3; D is ambiguous. Material: peripheral blood. The DNA of the CDR3 is TGTGCCAGTAGTAACCGACTCCCTATCGATACGCAGTATTTT. Translating gives CASSNRLPIDTQYF.